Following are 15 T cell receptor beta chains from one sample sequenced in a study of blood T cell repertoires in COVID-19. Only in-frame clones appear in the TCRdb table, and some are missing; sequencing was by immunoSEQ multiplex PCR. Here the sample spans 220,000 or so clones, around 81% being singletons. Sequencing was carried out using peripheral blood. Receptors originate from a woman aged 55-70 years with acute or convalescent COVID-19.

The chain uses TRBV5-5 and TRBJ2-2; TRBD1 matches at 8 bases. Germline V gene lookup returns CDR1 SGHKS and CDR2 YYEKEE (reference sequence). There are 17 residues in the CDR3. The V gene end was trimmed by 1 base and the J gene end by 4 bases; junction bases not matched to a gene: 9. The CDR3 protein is CASSLYAGGAVTGELFF. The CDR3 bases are TGTGCCAGCAGCTTGTATGCAGGGGGCGCGGTCACCGGGGAGCTGTTTTTT. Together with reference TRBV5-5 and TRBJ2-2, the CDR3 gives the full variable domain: DAGVTQSPTHLIKTRGQQVTLRCSPISGHKSVSWYQQVLGQGPQFIFQYYEKEERGRGNFPDRFSARQFPNYSSELNVNALLLGDSALYLCASSLYAGGAVTGELFFGEGSRLTVL.

CDR3 sequence: CSVEVRSRTGVSGELFF. CDR3 nucleotides: TGCAGCGTTGAAGTTCGGTCTCGGACAGGGGTCAGCGGGGAGCTGTTTTTT. The rearrangement joins TRBV29-1 to TRBJ2-2, with 9 bases fitting TRBD1. The CDR3 spans 17 residues. From germline, CDR1 is SQVTM and CDR2 ANQGSEA. Losses at the gene ends were 1 base for V and 7 bases for J; bases not matched to a gene: 13.

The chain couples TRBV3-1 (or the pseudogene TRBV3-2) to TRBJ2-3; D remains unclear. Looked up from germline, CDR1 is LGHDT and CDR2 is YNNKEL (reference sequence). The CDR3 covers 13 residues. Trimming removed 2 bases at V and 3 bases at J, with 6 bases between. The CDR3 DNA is TGTGCCAGCAGCCAATCAGGAACAGATACGCAGTATTTT. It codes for CASSQSGTDTQYF.

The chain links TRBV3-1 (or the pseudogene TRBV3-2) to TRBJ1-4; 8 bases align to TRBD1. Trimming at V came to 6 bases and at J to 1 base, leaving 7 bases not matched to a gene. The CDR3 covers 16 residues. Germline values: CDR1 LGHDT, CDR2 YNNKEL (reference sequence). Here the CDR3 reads CASRRTGQGTNEKLFF. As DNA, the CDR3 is TGTGCCAGCAGGCGGACTGGACAGGGAACTAATGAAAAACTGTTTTTT.

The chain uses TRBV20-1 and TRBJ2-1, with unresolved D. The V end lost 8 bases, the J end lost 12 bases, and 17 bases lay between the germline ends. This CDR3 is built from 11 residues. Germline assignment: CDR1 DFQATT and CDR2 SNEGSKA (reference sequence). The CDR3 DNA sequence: TGCAGTCTACCCGTTACTCTCGGGCAGTTCTTC. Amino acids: CSLPVTLGQFF.

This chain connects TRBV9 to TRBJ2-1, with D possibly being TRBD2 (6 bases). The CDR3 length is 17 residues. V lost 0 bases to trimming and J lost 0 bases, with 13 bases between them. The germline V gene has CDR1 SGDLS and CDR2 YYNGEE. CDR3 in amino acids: CASSVAIAGSSYNEQFF. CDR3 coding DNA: TGTGCCAGCAGCGTAGCTATTGCGGGAAGCTCCTACAATGAGCAGTTCTTC.

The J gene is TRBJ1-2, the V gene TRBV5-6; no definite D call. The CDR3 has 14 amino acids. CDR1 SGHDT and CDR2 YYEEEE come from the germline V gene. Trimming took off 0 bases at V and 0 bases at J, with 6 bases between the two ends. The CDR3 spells CASSLGHTNYGYTF. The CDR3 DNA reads TGTGCCAGCAGCTTGGGGCATACTAACTATGGCTACACCTTC.

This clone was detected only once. The CDR3 sequence: CASSQGRDSHYGYTF. The CDR3 bases are TGTGCCAGCAGCCAAGGACGGGACTCGCACTATGGCTACACCTTC. The chain recombines TRBV4-2 with TRBJ1-2, with D possibly TRBD1 on 5 matching bases. CDR1 LGHNA and CDR2 YNFKEQ come from the germline V gene. CDR3 size: 15 residues. The V and J ends lost 1 base and 3 bases respectively, with 12 bases between them.

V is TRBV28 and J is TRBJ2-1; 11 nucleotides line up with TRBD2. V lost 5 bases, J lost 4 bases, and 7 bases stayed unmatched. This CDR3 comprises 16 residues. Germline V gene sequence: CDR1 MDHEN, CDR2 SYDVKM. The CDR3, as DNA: TGTGCCAGCAGTGACATGACTAGCGGGGCATACAATGAGCAGTTCTTC. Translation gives CASSDMTSGAYNEQFF.

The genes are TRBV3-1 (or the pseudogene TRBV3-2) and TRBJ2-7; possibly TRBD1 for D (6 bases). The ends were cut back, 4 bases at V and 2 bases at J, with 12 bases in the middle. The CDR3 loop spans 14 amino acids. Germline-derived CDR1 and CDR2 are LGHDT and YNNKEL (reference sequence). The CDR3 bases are TGTGCCAGCAGCCCCGCTACAGGGACCTACGAGCAGTACTTC. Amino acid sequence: CASSPATGTYEQYF.

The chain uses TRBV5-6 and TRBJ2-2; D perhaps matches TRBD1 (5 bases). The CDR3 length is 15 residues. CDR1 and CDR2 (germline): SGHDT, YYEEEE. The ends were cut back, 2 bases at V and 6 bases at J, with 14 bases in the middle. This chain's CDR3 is CASSFSSVRAGELFF. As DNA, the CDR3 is TGTGCCAGCAGCTTTTCTTCAGTCAGGGCCGGGGAGCTGTTTTTT.

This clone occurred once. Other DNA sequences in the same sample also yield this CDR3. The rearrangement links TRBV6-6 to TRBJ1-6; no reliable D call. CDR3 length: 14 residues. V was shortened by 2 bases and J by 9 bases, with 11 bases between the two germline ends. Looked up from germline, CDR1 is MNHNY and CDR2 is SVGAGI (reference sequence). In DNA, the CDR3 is TGTGCCAGCAGTTACCCAGAAGGCGGTTCACCCCTCCACTTT. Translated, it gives CASSYPEGGSPLHF.

The CDR3 coding sequence is TGCGCCAGCAGTGAGTCAACAGGAAATTCACCCCTCCACTTT. This codes for CASSESTGNSPLHF. V is TRBV10-2 and J is TRBJ1-6, with TRBD1 as a possible D gene (5 bases). This CDR3 has 14 residues. V dropped 0 bases and J dropped 7 bases, with 7 bases sitting between them. Germline CDR1 and CDR2: WSHSY and SAAADI.

Here the CDR3 DNA reads TGTGCCAGCAGCATACCATTAAGCACCGGGGGCTACACCTTC. Protein product: CASSIPLSTGGYTF. The rearrangement joins TRBV7-2 to TRBJ1-2; D not resolved. Trimming removed 5 bases from V and 8 bases from J, with 18 bases in between. There are 14 residues in the CDR3. CDR1 and CDR2 (germline): SGHTA, FQGNSA.

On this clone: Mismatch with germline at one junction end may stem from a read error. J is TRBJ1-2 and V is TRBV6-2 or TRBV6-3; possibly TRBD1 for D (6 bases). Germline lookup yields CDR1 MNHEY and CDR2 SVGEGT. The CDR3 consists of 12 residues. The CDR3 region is CASSYTTGTKAF. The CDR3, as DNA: TGTGCCAGCAGTTACACTACCGGGACAAAGGCCTTC.